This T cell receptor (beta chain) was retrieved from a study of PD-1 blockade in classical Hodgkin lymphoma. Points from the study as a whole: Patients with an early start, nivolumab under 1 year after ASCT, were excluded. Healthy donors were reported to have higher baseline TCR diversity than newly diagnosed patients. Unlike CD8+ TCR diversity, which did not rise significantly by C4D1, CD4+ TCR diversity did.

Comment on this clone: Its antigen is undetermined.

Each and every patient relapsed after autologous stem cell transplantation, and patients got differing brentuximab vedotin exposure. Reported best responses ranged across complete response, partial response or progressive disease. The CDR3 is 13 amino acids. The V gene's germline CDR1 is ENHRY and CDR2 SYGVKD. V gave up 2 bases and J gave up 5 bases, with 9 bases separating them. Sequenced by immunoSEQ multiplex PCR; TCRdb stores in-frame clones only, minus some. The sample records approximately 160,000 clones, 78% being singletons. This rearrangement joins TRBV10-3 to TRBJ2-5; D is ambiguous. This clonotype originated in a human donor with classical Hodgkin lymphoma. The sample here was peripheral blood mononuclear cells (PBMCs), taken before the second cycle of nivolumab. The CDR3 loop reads CAISETVWETQYF. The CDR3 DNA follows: TGTGCCATCAGTGAGACAGTTTGGGAGACCCAGTACTTC.